Shown below are 17 T cell receptor beta chains from a single sample sequenced in a study of blood T cells in healthy people across ages (dated by TCRdb to between 2015 and 2017). Library generation was performed with 5' RACE. Sequencing was carried out with an Illumina HiSeq 2500. A second 7 to 11 cycle PCR used a sample-barcoded 5' primer and a J-beta primer mix. TCRdb cleaned the public reads at Q25 with fastp, built clones with MiXCR and kept in-frame beta chains. Each CDR3 protein gets just one entry, which takes the most common genes and DNA from the rows behind it. For this sample there are 730,000 or so distinct CDR3 sequences; roughly 44% appear just once. Around 20% of the sample is held by the ten biggest clonotypes. The specimen sequenced was blood. Source of these receptors: a woman in her sixties in good health.

This clonotype was seen more than once but under ten times. V usage is TRBV7-2 and J usage is TRBJ2-3; TRBD2 aligns across 14 bases. The germline V gene encodes CDR1 SGHTA and CDR2 FQGNSA. CDR3 length: 19 residues. V trimming: 4 bases; J trimming: 5 bases; junction bases outside the gene matches: 14. CDR3 protein: CASSSQSMGLAGVQDTQYF. The CDR3 DNA is TGTGCCAGCAGCTCCCAGTCGATGGGACTAGCGGGAGTACAAGATACGCAGTATTTT.

The sample holds a few counts of this clonotype. The V gene is TRBV29-1, the J gene TRBJ2-1; 8 nucleotides agree with TRBD2. Losses at the gene ends were 6 bases for V and 10 bases for J; bases not matched to a gene: 11. Germline V gives CDR1 SQVTM, CDR2 ANQGSEA. This CDR3 region has 13 residues. The CDR3 sequence is CSVAGEGVCEQFF. Written as DNA, the CDR3 is TGCAGCGTAGCGGGGGAAGGGGTGTGCGAGCAGTTCTTC.

This clonotype was counted at least ten times. The gene calls are TRBV24-1 and TRBJ2-3, with 8 bases fitting TRBD2. This CDR3 spans 13 amino acids. The junction had 1 base not matched to a gene; V was cut back by 4 bases and J by 5 bases. The germline V gene has CDR1 KGHDR and CDR2 SFDVKD. The CDR3, as DNA: TGTGCCACCAGTGAGGGACTAGTAGATACGCAGTATTTT. It specifies CATSEGLVDTQYF.

The rearrangement joins TRBV6-5 to TRBJ2-6; a possible D gene is TRBD2 (6 bases). CDR3 length equals 16 residues. V gave up 6 bases and J gave up 3 bases, with 15 bases separating them. Germline CDR1 reads MNHEY; CDR2 reads SVGAGI. The CDR3 coding sequence is TGTGCCAGCAGCATACTAGCAGGAGGTGGGGCCAACGTCCTGACTTTC. This sequence encodes CASSILAGGGANVLTF.

This clonotype appeared a few times. The chain recombines TRBV12-3 or TRBV12-4 with TRBJ1-5; 8 bases agree with TRBD1. The V gene end was trimmed by 5 bases and the J gene end by 6 bases; junction bases not matched to a gene: 12. The CDR3 length is 16 residues. The DNA of the CDR3 is TGTGCCAGCAGTGGCGGGGCAGGGGGCGATGGTCAGCCCCAGCATTTT. It is translated as CASSGGAGGDGQPQHF.

This clonotype was detected only once. A read error may be the cause here, since a much bigger clone is one base away. The chain links TRBV6-5 to TRBJ2-1; perhaps TRBD2 as D (6 bases). Per the germline V gene, CDR1 is MNHEY and CDR2 is SVGAGI. V was shortened by 2 bases and J by 8 bases, with 16 bases between the two germline ends. The CDR3 has 15 amino acids. CDR3 bases: TGTGCCAGCAGTTACGCCCCGGGAGAAGGGTATGAGCAGTTCTTC. As protein: CASSYAPGEGYEQFF.

The genes are TRBV2 and TRBJ2-3, with TRBD2 identical over 15 bases. Looked up from germline, CDR1 is SNHLY and CDR2 is FYNNEI. This CDR3 comprises 17 residues. V dropped 6 bases and J dropped 4; count of bases not matched to a gene: 8. CDR3 coding DNA: TGTGCCAGCAGCATGGGACTAGCGGGAGGAAGCTCAGATACGCAGTATTTT. It is translated as CASSMGLAGGSSDTQYF. Complete variable domain (other parts from reference TRBV2 and TRBJ2-3): EPEVTQTPSHQVTQMGQEVILRCVPISNHLYFYWYRQILGQKVEFLVSFYNNEISEKSEIFDDQFSVERPDGSNFTLKIRSTKLEDSAMYFCASSMGLAGGSSDTQYFGPGTRLTVL.

The chain links TRBV28 to TRBJ2-1, with 10 bases matching TRBD2. Unmatched junction bases numbered 18, after V lost 6 bases and J lost 4 bases. Germline values: CDR1 MDHEN, CDR2 SYDVKM. The CDR3 sequence is 19 residues long. The CDR3 loop reads CASSLGEGLAGAPYNEQFF. The CDR3, as DNA: TGTGCCAGCAGCCTCGGGGAGGGGCTAGCGGGAGCCCCATACAATGAGCAGTTCTTC.

The rearrangement joins TRBV20-1 to TRBJ1-5; TRBD1 matches at 8 bases. CDR3 length: 19 amino acids. Germline CDR1 reads DFQATT; CDR2 reads SNEGSKA (reference sequence). The CDR3 sequence: CSLSQWTGSTPGSNQPQHF. The CDR3 DNA follows: TGCAGCTTGTCTCAGTGGACAGGGTCTACTCCGGGGAGCAATCAGCCCCAGCATTTT.

Of note for this clonotype: This clone may be a read error of a much larger clone one base away. The chain has TRBV7-2 and TRBJ2-5; 10 bases fit TRBD2. Germline CDR1 and CDR2: SGHTA and FQGNSA. The CDR3 loop spans 15 amino acids. The CDR3, as DNA: TGTGCCAACAGCCAGCGGACTAGCGGCCAAGAGACCCAGTACTTC. This translates into CANSQRTSGQETQYF.

The J gene is TRBJ2-2, the V gene TRBV29-1; 8 nucleotides align to TRBD2. Germline V lookup: CDR1 SQVTM, CDR2 ANQGSEA. This CDR3 has 14 residues. The J segment lost 5 bases and the V segment lost 6 bases, leaving 8 bases of the junction unmatched. This CDR3 reads CSVGRVVGTGELFF. The CDR3 DNA follows: TGCAGCGTCGGGAGGGTGGTGGGAACCGGGGAGCTGTTTTTT.

The chain uses TRBV20-1 and TRBJ2-1; no reliable D call. Germline V gene data show CDR1 as DFQATT and CDR2 as SNEGSKA (reference sequence). V was cut by 6 bases and J by 0 bases, with 12 bases left in between. There are 14 residues in the CDR3. CDR3: CSAVFGSSYNEQFF. CDR3 in DNA: TGCAGTGCCGTCTTCGGTAGCTCCTACAATGAGCAGTTCTTC.

This sequence joins TRBV3-1 and TRBJ2-3; 7 bases line up with TRBD1. Germline V gene sequence: CDR1 LGHDT, CDR2 YNNKEL (reference sequence). Germline trimming cut 7 bases from V and 1 base from J; bases unmatched to any gene: 5. This CDR3 contains 14 residues. CDR3 region: CASTRGQRTDTQYF. CDR3 nucleotide sequence: TGTGCCAGCACCCGGGGACAGCGCACAGATACGCAGTATTTT.

This chain uses TRBV7-2 with TRBJ2-3; D is possibly TRBD1 or TRBD2 (5 bases each). Trimming stripped 6 bases from V and 2 bases from J, with 15 bases between. CDR1 is SGHTA and CDR2 is FQGNSA in the germline V gene. This CDR3 region has 15 residues. CDR3 amino acids: CASSYAGTLTDTQYF. The CDR3 nucleotides are TGTGCCAGCAGTTACGCCGGGACCCTCACAGATACGCAGTATTTT.

V usage is TRBV15 and J usage is TRBJ2-1; 11 nucleotides align to TRBD2. Germline trimming cut 5 bases from V and 0 bases from J; bases unmatched to any gene: 9. The germline V gene encodes CDR1 LNHNV and CDR2 YYDKDF (reference sequence). CDR3 length: 18 residues. CDR3 amino acids: CATSPSTSGVISYNEQFF. CDR3 DNA: TGTGCCACCAGCCCTTCGACTAGCGGGGTGATCTCCTACAATGAGCAGTTCTTC.

This clonotype was seen a few times. The rearrangement joins TRBV29-1 to TRBJ1-2, with D perhaps matching TRBD1 (6 bases). V was cut by 5 bases and J by 1 base, with 11 bases left in between. This CDR3 contains 13 residues. The germline V gene encodes CDR1 SQVTM and CDR2 ANQGSEA. CDR3 nucleotide sequence: TGCAGCGTTAGGGACATATTTAACTATGGCTACACCTTC. Translating it yields CSVRDIFNYGYTF.

This chain connects TRBV28 to TRBJ2-7; D may be TRBD2 (5 bases). Trimming stripped 7 bases from V and 2 bases from J, with 9 bases between. The CDR3 runs to 12 residues. The germline gives CDR1 MDHEN, CDR2 SYDVKM. Here the CDR3 reads CASKAGTYEQYF. The CDR3 bases are TGTGCCAGCAAGGCGGGTACCTACGAGCAGTACTTC.